Listed here is a single T cell receptor (beta chain). There is no known antigen for this receptor. Base qualities are missing; no much larger clone stands one base away. This sample stems from a study of blood T cell repertoires in COVID-19 (dated by TCRdb to about 2020). With respect to the entire study: Samples covering the acute and convalescent phases of COVID-19 were provided by collaborators in the United States, Italy and Spain. The material from the prospective study consisted of cDNA or gDNA derived from T cells, B-cell-depleted T cells, or PBMCs. The dataset comprised deeply sampled blood TCRbeta repertoires from subjects exposed to, actively infected with, or recovered from COVID-19. The repertoires were released in a freely available public database intended as a resource for research on the immune response to SARS-CoV-2. Samples were obtained from the ongoing ImmuneRACE study (first 160 participants) and from about 1,300 subjects provided by 6 global collaborators. The sample metadata nearly always contained a de-identified subject ID, COVID-19 status, age in years and sex. Where available, HLA class I and class II types were taken from metadata supplied by the sample provider and were not determined by assay-based typing.

At one collaborating source in Seattle, patients were enrolled during active infection and were followed longitudinally through the course of disease. Each collaborating institution followed its own protocols to collect whole blood in K2EDTA tubes. For TCRbeta analysis, collaborators shipped samples as frozen whole blood, isolated PBMCs, or DNA extracted from either of those sample types. V drops 9 bases and J drops 4 bases, leaving 6 bases in between. The CDR3 contains 11 residues, cysteine and phenylalanine counted. Solely the CDR3 DNA is kept, with 33 bases framed from the first base. The germline V gene provides CDR1 KGHDR and CDR2 SFDVKD. The paper as a whole reports these results and caveats: The amount of clinical and demographic metadata varied by source and participant and was provided uncurated.

TCRbeta CDR3 regions were amplified from genomic DNA using the immunoSEQ Assay, a bias-controlled multiplex PCR. For the original study's pipeline: The number of nucleated cells in each sample was estimated from the amplification of reference gene primers within the assay. Sequence reads were collapsed and filtered to measure the absolute abundance of every unique TCRbeta CDR3 rearrangement. For each sample, productive Simpson clonality was calculated as the square root of Simpson's diversity index across productive rearrangements. As stored in TCRdb, this immuneACCESS dataset retains in-frame rearrangements with V and J assigned. A fraction of the clones does not appear; measured against another copy, unresolved V genes explain less than half of the discrepancy, and the remainder lacks a known reason. V, J and clone size were drawn from that table, and D and trimming were deduced from the DNA. The sample table shows 150,000 to 200,000 clones, and under 85% are seen once. The ten most abundant clones make up 6.9% of the sample.

The sequenced sample was peripheral blood. The rearrangement joined TRBV24-1 to TRBJ1-5; the D gene cannot be resolved reliably. The clonotype comes from an elderly man with COVID-19, enrolled during active disease. The nucleotide sequence is given as TGTGCCACCCCTTTTAATCAGCCCCAGCATTTT. This yields the protein CATPFNQPQHF.